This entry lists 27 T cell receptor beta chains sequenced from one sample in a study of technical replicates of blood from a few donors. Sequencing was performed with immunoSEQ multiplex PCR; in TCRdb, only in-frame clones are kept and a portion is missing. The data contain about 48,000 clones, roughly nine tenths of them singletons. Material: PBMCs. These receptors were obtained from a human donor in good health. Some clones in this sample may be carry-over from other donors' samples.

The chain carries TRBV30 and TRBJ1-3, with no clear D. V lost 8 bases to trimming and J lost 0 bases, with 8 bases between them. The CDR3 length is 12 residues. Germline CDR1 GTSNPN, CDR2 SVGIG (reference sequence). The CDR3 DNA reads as TGTGCCGGCCTCGTCTCTGGAAACACCATATATTTT. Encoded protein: CAGLVSGNTIYF.

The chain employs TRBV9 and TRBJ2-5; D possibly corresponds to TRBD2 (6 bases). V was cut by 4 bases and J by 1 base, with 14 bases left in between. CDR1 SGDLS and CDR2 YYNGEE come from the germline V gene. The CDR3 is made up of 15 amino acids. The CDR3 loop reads CASSSRGSGQETQYF. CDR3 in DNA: TGTGCCAGCAGCTCCCGGGGTAGCGGCCAAGAGACCCAGTACTTC. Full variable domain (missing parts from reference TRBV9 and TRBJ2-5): DSGVTQTPKHLITATGQRVTLRCSPRSGDLSVYWYQQSLDQGLQFLIQYYNGEERAKGNILERFSAQQFPDLHSELNLSSLELGDSALYFCASSSRGSGQETQYFGPGTRLLVL.

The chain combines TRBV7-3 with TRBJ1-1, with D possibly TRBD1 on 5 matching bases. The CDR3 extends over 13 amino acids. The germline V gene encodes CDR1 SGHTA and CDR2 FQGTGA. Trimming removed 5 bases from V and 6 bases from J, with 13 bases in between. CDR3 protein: CASSLQGGAEAFF. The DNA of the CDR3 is TGTGCCAGCAGCCTTCAGGGAGGCGCTGAAGCTTTCTTT. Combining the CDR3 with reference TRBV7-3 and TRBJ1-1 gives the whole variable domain GAGVSQTPSNKVTEKGKYVELRCDPISGHTALYWYRQSLGQGPEFLIYFQGTGAADDSGLPNDRFFAVRPEGSVSTLKIQRTERGDSAVYLCASSLQGGAEAFFGQGTRLTVV.

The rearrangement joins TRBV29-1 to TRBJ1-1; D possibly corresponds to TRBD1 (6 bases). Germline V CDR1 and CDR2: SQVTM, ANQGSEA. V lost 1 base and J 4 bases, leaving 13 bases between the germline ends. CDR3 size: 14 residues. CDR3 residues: CSVEGHREGTEAFF. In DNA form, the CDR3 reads TGCAGCGTTGAAGGACACAGGGAGGGCACTGAAGCTTTCTTT. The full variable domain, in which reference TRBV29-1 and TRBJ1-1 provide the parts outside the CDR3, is SAVISQKPSRDICQRGTSLTIQCQVDSQVTMMFWYRQQPGQSLTLIATANQGSEATYESGFVIDKFPISRPNLTFSTLTVSNMSPEDSSIYLCSVEGHREGTEAFFGQGTRLTVV.

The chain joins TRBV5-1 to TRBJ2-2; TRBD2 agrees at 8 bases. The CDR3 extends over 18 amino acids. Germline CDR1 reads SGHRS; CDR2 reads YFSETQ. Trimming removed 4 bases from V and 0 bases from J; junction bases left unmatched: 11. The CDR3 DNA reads TGCGCCAGCAGCCCTACCCCCCTAGCGGGCCCGAACACCGGGGAGCTGTTTTTT. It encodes CASSPTPLAGPNTGELFF.

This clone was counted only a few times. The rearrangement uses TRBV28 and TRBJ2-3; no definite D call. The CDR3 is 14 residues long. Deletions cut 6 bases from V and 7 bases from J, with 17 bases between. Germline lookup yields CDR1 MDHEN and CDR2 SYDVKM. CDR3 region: CASSQGGVSNTQYF. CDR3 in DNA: TGTGCCAGCAGCCAAGGTGGAGTGAGCAATACGCAGTATTTT.

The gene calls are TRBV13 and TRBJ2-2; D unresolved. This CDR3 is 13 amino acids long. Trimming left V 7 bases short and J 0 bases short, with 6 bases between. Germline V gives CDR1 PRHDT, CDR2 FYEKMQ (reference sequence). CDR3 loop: CASTSTNTGELFF. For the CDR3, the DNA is TGTGCCAGCACTTCTACGAACACCGGGGAGCTGTTTTTT.

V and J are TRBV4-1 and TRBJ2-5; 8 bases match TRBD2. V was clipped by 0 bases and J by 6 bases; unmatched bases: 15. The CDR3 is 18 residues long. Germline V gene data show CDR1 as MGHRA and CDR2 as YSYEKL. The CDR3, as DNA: TGCGCCAGCAGCCAAGATTTTTTCGGGGGGGCCGCGGTAAAGACCCAGTACTTC. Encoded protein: CASSQDFFGGAAVKTQYF.

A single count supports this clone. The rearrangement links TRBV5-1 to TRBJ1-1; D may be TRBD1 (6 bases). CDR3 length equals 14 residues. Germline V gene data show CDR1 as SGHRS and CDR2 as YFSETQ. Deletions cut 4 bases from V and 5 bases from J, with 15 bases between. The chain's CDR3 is CASSPPGRGTEAFF. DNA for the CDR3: TGCGCCAGCAGCCCCCCCGGGAGGGGGACTGAAGCTTTCTTT.

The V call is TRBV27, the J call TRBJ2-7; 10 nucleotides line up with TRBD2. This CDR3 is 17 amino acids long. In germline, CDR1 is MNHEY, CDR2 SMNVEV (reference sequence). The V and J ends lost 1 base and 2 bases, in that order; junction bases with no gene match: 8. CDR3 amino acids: CASSLFQSGRATYEQYF. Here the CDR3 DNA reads TGTGCCAGCAGTTTATTCCAGAGCGGGAGGGCCACCTACGAGCAGTACTTC.

CDR3 in amino acids: CASSLGSGSTDTQYF. CDR3 bases: TGTGCCAGCAGCTTAGGTAGCGGTAGCACAGATACGCAGTATTTT. The chain has TRBV7-7 and TRBJ2-3, with a tentative D call TRBD2 (6 bases). V gave up 1 base and J gave up 0 bases, with 8 bases separating them. CDR3 length equals 15 residues. Germline V CDR1 and CDR2: SSHAT, FNYEAQ (reference sequence).

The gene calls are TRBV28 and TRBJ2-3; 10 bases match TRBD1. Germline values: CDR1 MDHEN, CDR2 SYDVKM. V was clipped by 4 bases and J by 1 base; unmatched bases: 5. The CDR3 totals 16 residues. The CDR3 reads CASSSGQGYGTDTQYF. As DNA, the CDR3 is TGTGCCAGCAGTTCGGGACAGGGGTACGGCACAGATACGCAGTATTTT. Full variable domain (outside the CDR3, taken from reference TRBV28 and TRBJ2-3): DVKVTQSSRYLVKRTGEKVFLECVQDMDHENMFWYRQDPGLGLRLIYFSYDVKMKEKGDIPEGYSVSREKKERFSLILESASTNQTSMYLCASSSGQGYGTDTQYFGPGTRLTVL.

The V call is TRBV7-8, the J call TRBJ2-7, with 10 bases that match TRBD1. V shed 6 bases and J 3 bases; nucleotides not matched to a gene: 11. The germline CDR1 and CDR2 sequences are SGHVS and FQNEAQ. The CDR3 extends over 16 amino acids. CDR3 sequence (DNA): TGTGCCAGCAGGATAGACTGGGACAGGGGTTTCTACGAGCAGTACTTC. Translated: CASRIDWDRGFYEQYF.

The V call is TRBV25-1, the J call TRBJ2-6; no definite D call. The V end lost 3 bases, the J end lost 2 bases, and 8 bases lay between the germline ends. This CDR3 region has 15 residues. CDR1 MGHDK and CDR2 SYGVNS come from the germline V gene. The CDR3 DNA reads TGTGCCAGCAGTGAGTCGGGTCCTGGGGCCAACGTCCTGACTTTC. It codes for CASSESGPGANVLTF.

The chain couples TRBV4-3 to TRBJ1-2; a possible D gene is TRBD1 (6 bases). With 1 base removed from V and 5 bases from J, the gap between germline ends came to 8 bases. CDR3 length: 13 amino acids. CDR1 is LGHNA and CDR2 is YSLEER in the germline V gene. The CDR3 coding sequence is TGCGCCAGCAGCCAAGGGCAGGGGTATGGCTACACCTTC. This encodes CASSQGQGYGYTF.

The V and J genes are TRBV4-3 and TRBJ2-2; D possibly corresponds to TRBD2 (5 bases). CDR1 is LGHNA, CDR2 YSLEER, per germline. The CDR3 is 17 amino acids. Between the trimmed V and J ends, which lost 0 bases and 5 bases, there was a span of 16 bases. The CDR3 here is CASSQDIGLAGTGELFF. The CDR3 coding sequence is TGCGCCAGCAGCCAAGATATCGGGCTAGCTGGAACCGGGGAGCTGTTTTTT.

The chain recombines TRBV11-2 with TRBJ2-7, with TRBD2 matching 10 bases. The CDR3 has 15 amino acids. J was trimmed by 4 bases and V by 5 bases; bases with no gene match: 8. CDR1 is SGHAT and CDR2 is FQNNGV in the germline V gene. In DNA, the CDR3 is TGTGCCAGCAGCCGTGGGACTAGCGATTTGTACGAGCAGTACTTC. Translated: CASSRGTSDLYEQYF.

CDR3 DNA: TGTGCCAGTGTCGGACAGTCCAATAATTCACCCCTCCACTTT. The encoded protein is CASVGQSNNSPLHF. The V gene is TRBV2, the J gene TRBJ1-6; possible D gene TRBD1, 6 bases. V lost 9 bases, J lost 5 bases, and 14 bases lay in between. CDR1 is SNHLY, CDR2 FYNNEI, per germline. The CDR3 covers 14 residues.

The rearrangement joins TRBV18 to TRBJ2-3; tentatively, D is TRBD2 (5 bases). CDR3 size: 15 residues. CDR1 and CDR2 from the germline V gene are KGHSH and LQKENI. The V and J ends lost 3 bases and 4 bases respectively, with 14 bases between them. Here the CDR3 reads CASSPLSGTPDTQYF. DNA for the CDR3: TGTGCCAGCTCACCCCTTTCGGGAACCCCAGATACGCAGTATTTT.

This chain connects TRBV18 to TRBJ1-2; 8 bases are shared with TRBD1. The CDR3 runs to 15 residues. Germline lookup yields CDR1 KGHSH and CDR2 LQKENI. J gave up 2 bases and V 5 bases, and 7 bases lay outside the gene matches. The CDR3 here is CASSADRGRNYGYTF. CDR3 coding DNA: TGTGCCAGCTCAGCCGACAGGGGTCGAAACTATGGCTACACCTTC.

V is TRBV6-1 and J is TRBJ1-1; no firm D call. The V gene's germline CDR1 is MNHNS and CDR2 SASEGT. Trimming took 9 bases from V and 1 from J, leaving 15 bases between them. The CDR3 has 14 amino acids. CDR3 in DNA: TGTGCCAGTTTAAGAACCGAGAAGAACACTGAAGCTTTCTTT. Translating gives CASLRTEKNTEAFF.

CDR3 sequence: CSVGRRDIVEGEQFF. The CDR3 region has the DNA TGCAGCGTTGGAAGGCGGGATATAGTGGAGGGTGAGCAGTTCTTC. The J gene is TRBJ2-1, the V gene TRBV29-1; D possibly corresponds to TRBD2 (6 bases). Germline loops: CDR1 SQVTM, CDR2 ANQGSEA. Trimming removed 4 bases at V and 9 bases at J, with 22 bases between. The CDR3 is 15 residues long.

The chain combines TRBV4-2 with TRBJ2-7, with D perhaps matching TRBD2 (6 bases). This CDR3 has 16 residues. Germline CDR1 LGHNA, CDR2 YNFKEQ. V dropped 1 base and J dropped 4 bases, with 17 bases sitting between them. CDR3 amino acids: CASSQVFGTQPYEQYF. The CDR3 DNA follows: TGTGCCAGCAGCCAAGTGTTCGGGACTCAACCTTACGAGCAGTACTTC.

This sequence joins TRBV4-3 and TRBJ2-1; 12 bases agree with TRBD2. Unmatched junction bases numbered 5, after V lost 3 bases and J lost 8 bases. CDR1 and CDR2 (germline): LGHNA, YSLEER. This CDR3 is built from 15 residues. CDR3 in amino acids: CASSQASGGVDEQFF. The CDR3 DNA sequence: TGCGCCAGCAGCCAGGCTAGCGGGGGGGTCGATGAGCAGTTCTTC.

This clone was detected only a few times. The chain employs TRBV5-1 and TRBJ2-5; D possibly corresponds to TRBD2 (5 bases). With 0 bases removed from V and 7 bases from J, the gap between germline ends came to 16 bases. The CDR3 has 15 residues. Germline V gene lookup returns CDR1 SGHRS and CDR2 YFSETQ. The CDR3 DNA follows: TGCGCCAGCAGCTTGGGGGGAACTAGATTCGGGACCCAGTACTTC. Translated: CASSLGGTRFGTQYF.

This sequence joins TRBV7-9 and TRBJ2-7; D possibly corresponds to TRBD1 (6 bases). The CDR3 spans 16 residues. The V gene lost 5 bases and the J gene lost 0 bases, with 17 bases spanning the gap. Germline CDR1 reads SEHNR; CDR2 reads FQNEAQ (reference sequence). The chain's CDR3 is CASSTTQGIGSYEQYF. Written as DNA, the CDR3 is TGTGCCAGCAGCACCACACAGGGTATTGGCTCCTACGAGCAGTACTTC.

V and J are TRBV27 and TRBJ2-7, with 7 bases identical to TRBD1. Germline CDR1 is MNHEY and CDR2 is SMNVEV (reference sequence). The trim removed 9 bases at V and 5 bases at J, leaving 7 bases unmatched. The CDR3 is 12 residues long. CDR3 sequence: CASRQGAHEQYF. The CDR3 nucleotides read TGTGCCAGTCGACAGGGAGCCCACGAGCAGTACTTC.